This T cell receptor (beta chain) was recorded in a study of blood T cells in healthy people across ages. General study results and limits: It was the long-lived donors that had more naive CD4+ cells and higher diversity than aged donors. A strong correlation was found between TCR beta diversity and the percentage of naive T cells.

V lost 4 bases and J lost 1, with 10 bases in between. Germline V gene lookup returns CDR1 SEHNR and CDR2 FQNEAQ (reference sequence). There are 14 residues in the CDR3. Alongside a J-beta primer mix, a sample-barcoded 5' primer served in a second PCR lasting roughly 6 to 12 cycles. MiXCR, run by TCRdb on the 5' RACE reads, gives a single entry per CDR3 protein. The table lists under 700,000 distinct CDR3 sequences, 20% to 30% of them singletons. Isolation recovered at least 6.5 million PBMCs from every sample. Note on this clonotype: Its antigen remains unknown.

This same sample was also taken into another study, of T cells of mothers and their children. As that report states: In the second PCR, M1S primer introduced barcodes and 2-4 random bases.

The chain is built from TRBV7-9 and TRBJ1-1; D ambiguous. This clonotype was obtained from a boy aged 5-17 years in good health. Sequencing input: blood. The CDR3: CASSSADTNTEAFF. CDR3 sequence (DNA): TGTGCCAGCAGCTCGGCAGATACGAACACTGAAGCTTTCTTT.